These 22 T cell receptor beta chains share one sample of origin, sequenced in a study of brain T cells in children with intractable seizures. The data were produced by immunoSEQ multiplex PCR, yet TCRdb's version contains in-frame clones alone and is incomplete. The data contain about 320,000 clones, 93% of them seen just once; the ten biggest clones take up roughly 5.7%. Stated time point: blood from clinic visit 5 months post-surgery; TSC patient then seizure free. Sequenced material: peripheral blood, taken more than 4 months after surgery. These receptors originate from a boy under two years old with tuberous sclerosis and intractable seizures.

The chain joins TRBV27 to TRBJ1-1; D uncertain. Germline CDR1 reads MNHEY; CDR2 reads SMNVEV (reference sequence). Trimming left V 6 bases short and J 1 base short, with 6 bases between. The CDR3 extends over 12 amino acids. The CDR3 sequence: CASRMRNTEAFF. DNA for the CDR3: TGTGCCAGCAGGATGAGGAACACTGAAGCTTTCTTT.

The DNA for the CDR3 is TGCAGTGCTAGTTTCCCAGGGCACACGGGTGCGGAAAAACTGTTTTTT. Amino acids: CSASFPGHTGAEKLFF. The chain recombines TRBV20-1 with TRBJ1-4; D possibly corresponds to TRBD1 (5 bases). This CDR3 spans 16 amino acids. The germline V gene encodes CDR1 DFQATT and CDR2 SNEGSKA (reference sequence). V shed 3 bases and J shed 8 bases, with 22 bases lying between them.

This clone was recorded once. The V gene is TRBV7-9, the J gene TRBJ2-7; 8 bases match TRBD1. The germline V gene encodes CDR1 SEHNR and CDR2 FQNEAQ (reference sequence). CDR3 size: 16 residues. V lost 5 bases to trimming and J lost 1 base; unmatched junction nucleotides: 10. DNA of the CDR3: TGTGCCAGCAGCGCCGTCAGGGGGCTAAAATCCTACGAGCAGTACTTC. Protein sequence: CASSAVRGLKSYEQYF. Full variable domain (missing parts from reference TRBV7-9 and TRBJ2-7): DTGVSQNPRHKITKRGQNVTFRCDPISEHNRLYWYRQTLGQGPEFLTYFQNEAQLEKSRLLSDRFSAERPKGSFSTLEIQRTEQGDSAMYLCASSAVRGLKSYEQYFGPGTRLTVT.

This clone was seen only a few times. The chain uses TRBV3-1 (or the pseudogene TRBV3-2) and TRBJ1-3; possible D gene TRBD1, 6 bases. There are 16 residues in the CDR3. V dropped 4 bases and J dropped 0 bases, with 13 bases sitting between them. Per germline, CDR1 LGHDT and CDR2 YNNKEL (reference sequence). CDR3 in amino acids: CASSLGTTSSGNTIYF. The CDR3 nucleotides are TGTGCCAGCAGCCTTGGGACAACGAGCTCTGGAAACACCATATATTTT.

The V and J genes are TRBV13 and TRBJ2-3; D ambiguous. Germline values: CDR1 PRHDT, CDR2 FYEKMQ (reference sequence). The V and J ends lost 5 bases and 6 bases respectively, with 12 bases between them. This CDR3 has 13 amino acids. The DNA of the CDR3 is TGTGCCAGCAGCACACCTACTCGCGATACGCAGTATTTT. Protein: CASSTPTRDTQYF.

The V gene is TRBV30, the J gene TRBJ1-1; perhaps TRBD1 as D (6 bases). CDR1 is GTSNPN and CDR2 is SVGIG in the germline V gene (reference sequence). Trimming took off 4 bases at V and 1 base at J, with 19 bases between the two ends. The CDR3 totals 16 residues. Written as DNA, the CDR3 is TGTGCCTGGACCTGGACCGGGGGGCGATGGAACACTGAAGCTTTCTTT. This sequence encodes CAWTWTGGRWNTEAFF.

The V gene is TRBV27, the J gene TRBJ2-3; D assignment may be TRBD1 or TRBD2 (6 bases each). Trimming took off 8 bases at V and 1 base at J, with 19 bases between the two ends. The CDR3 sequence is 16 residues long. Germline CDR1 reads MNHEY; CDR2 reads SMNVEV (reference sequence). DNA of the CDR3: TGTGCCAGCCGATTCGAGGGGGGCTTCCGCACAGATACGCAGTATTTT. This encodes CASRFEGGFRTDTQYF.

V and J are TRBV24-1 and TRBJ2-5; no clear D gene. The ends were cut back, 0 bases at V and 2 bases at J, with 9 bases in the middle. Germline V gives CDR1 KGHDR, CDR2 SFDVKD. There are 15 residues in the CDR3. The DNA of the CDR3 is TGTGCCACCAGTGATTTGTATGACATACAAGAGACCCAGTACTTC. It codes for CATSDLYDIQETQYF.

V and J are TRBV3-1 (or the pseudogene TRBV3-2) and TRBJ1-5; D uncertain. The V gene's germline CDR1 is LGHDT and CDR2 YNNKEL (reference sequence). This CDR3 has 16 amino acids. Trimming pared 1 base from V and 7 bases from J, leaving 17 bases between. The CDR3 loop reads CASSQGYINSGQPQHF. The CDR3 DNA sequence: TGTGCCAGCAGCCAAGGTTACATCAATAGCGGGCAGCCCCAGCATTTT.

The CDR3 reads CASSQSAPGWRADTQYF. Written as DNA, the CDR3 is TGTGCCAGCAGCCAATCCGCCCCAGGGTGGCGGGCAGATACGCAGTATTTT. The chain carries TRBV3-1 (or the pseudogene TRBV3-2) and TRBJ2-3; D may match TRBD1 or TRBD2 (5 bases each). The V and J ends lost 2 bases and 4 bases respectively, with 19 bases between them. This CDR3 has 17 residues. Germline V CDR1 and CDR2: LGHDT, YNNKEL (reference sequence).

The J gene is TRBJ1-1, the V gene TRBV7-6; D uncertain. V gave up 4 bases and J gave up 2 bases, with 11 bases separating them. The V gene's germline CDR1 is SGHVS and CDR2 FNYEAQ. The length of the CDR3 is 14 residues. This chain's CDR3 is CASSSVDRNTEAFF. The CDR3 bases are TGTGCCAGCAGCTCAGTAGATCGAAACACTGAAGCTTTCTTT. Full variable domain (remainder filled in from reference TRBV7-6 and TRBJ1-1): GAGVSQSPRYKVTKRGQDVALRCDPISGHVSLYWYRQALGQGPEFLTYFNYEAQQDKSGLPNDRFSAERPEGSISTLTIQRTEQRDSAMYRCASSSVDRNTEAFFGQGTRLTVV.

This clone was picked up one time. V usage is TRBV7-2 and J usage is TRBJ2-5; D unresolved. Per the germline V gene, CDR1 is SGHTA and CDR2 is FQGNSA. V was pared by 1 base and J by 5 bases, with 5 bases between. CDR3 length equals 12 residues. CDR3 sequence reads: CASSLVRETQYF. The CDR3, as DNA: TGTGCCAGCAGCTTAGTTCGGGAGACCCAGTACTTC.

The V and J genes are TRBV2 and TRBJ1-6; D is uncertain. The germline gives CDR1 SNHLY, CDR2 FYNNEI. CDR3 length: 12 residues. Trimming cost V 4 bases and J 10 bases, with 8 bases left between them. Here the CDR3 DNA reads TGTGCCAGCAGTGTGCCCCTATCACCCCTCCACTTT. Translated, it gives CASSVPLSPLHF. The full variable domain, rest sourced from reference TRBV2 and TRBJ1-6, is EPEVTQTPSHQVTQMGQEVILRCVPISNHLYFYWYRQILGQKVEFLVSFYNNEISEKSEIFDDQFSVERPDGSNFTLKIRSTKLEDSAMYFCASSVPLSPLHFGNGTRLTVT.

V and J are TRBV15 and TRBJ2-1; no firm D call. CDR3 length: 16 amino acids. Germline lookup yields CDR1 LNHNV and CDR2 YYDKDF (reference sequence). V shed 6 bases and J shed 0 bases, with 15 bases lying between them. CDR3 sequence (DNA): TGTGCCACCAGTTCCTCTTCTCAGCTCTCCTACAATGAGCAGTTCTTC. It translates to CATSSSSQLSYNEQFF.

This chain connects TRBV19 to TRBJ1-4, with no clear D. Germline V lookup: CDR1 LNHDA, CDR2 SQIVND (reference sequence). Deletions cut 3 bases from V and 7 bases from J, with 24 bases between. This CDR3 comprises 18 residues. CDR3: CASSILAGNLKASEKLFF. The CDR3 region has the DNA TGTGCCAGTAGTATCCTGGCCGGGAATCTGAAGGCTTCTGAAAAACTGTTTTTT.

The V and J genes are TRBV30 and TRBJ2-1, with D possibly being TRBD2 (6 bases). Trimming shortened V by 0 bases and J by 2 bases, and 20 bases separated the two germline ends. CDR3 length: 18 amino acids. Germline V gene data show CDR1 as GTSNPN and CDR2 as SVGIG (reference sequence). The CDR3 sequence: CAWSVGGDRTLTYNEQFF. CDR3 sequence (DNA): TGTGCCTGGAGTGTAGGAGGGGACCGGACACTTACCTACAATGAGCAGTTCTTC.

This rearrangement joins TRBV27 to TRBJ2-3; D gene unclear. Germline lookup yields CDR1 MNHEY and CDR2 SMNVEV (reference sequence). The CDR3 spans 14 residues. Between the trimmed V and J ends, which lost 0 bases and 3 bases, there was a span of 7 bases. The CDR3 spells CASSLSPRTDTQYF. CDR3 bases: TGTGCCAGCAGTTTATCCCCTAGAACAGATACGCAGTATTTT.

This chain uses TRBV7-8 with TRBJ2-3, with TRBD2 matching over 8 bases. Trimming at V came to 1 base and at J to 2 bases, leaving 5 bases not matched to a gene. The CDR3 is 16 residues long. CDR1 is SGHVS and CDR2 is FQNEAQ in the germline V gene. The CDR3 sequence: CASSLEAGGFTDTQYF. The CDR3 region has the DNA TGTGCCAGCAGCTTAGAGGCGGGGGGTTTCACAGATACGCAGTATTTT.

The rearrangement joins TRBV30 to TRBJ2-1, with TRBD2 identical over 13 bases. V trimming: 0 bases; J trimming: 15 bases; junction bases outside the gene matches: 11. CDR3 size: 15 residues. Germline values: CDR1 GTSNPN, CDR2 SVGIG (reference sequence). The CDR3 region has the DNA TGTGCCTGGAGTGTAAGACTAGCGGGGGGCCTACGGGCGTTCTTC. It yields the protein CAWSVRLAGGLRAFF.

Written as DNA, the CDR3 is TGTGCCAGCAGCTTAGTGGCCGTTTCCTACGAGCAGTACTTC. Its translation is CASSLVAVSYEQYF. V gene TRBV7-3 combines with J gene TRBJ2-7; the D is unclear. The CDR3 runs to 14 residues. The germline V gene encodes CDR1 SGHTA and CDR2 FQGTGA. V was shortened by 2 bases and J by 1 base, with 9 bases between the two germline ends.

This rearrangement joins TRBV7-8 to TRBJ2-7; 8 bases are shared with TRBD1. Germline V CDR1 and CDR2: SGHVS, FQNEAQ. V lost 2 bases to trimming and J lost 6 bases; unmatched junction nucleotides: 9. This CDR3 contains 15 residues. The CDR3 region has the DNA TGTGCCAGCAGCTTATCTCGGACAGGGCTCGGCGAGCAGTACTTC. It is translated as CASSLSRTGLGEQYF.

The chain has TRBV6-5 and TRBJ2-7; D is perhaps TRBD2 (6 bases). This CDR3 region has 14 residues. CDR1 and CDR2 from the germline V gene are MNHEY and SVGAGI. Trimming left V 0 bases short and J 3 bases short, with 9 bases between. The CDR3 coding sequence is TGTGCCAGCAGTTACTCGCACGGGGGCTACGAGCAGTACTTC. Its translation is CASSYSHGGYEQYF.